One and the same sample provided the 7 T cell receptor beta chains below, sequenced in a study of blood T cell repertoires in COVID-19. The data were produced by immunoSEQ multiplex PCR, yet TCRdb's version contains in-frame clones alone and is incomplete. This sample yields some 75,000 clones, of which about 93% are seen a single time; 6.5% to 8.5% belongs to the top ten. The sequenced sample consisted of peripheral blood. The origin of the receptors is a human donor in a cohort sampled during active COVID-19.

V usage is TRBV12-3 or TRBV12-4 and J usage is TRBJ1-2; no definite D call. The CDR3 loop spans 13 amino acids. V was clipped by 7 bases and J by 3 bases, with 12 bases between them. The CDR3 bases are TGTGCCAGCAAAAAAGCGGGCTACTATGGCTACACCTTC. Translation: CASKKAGYYGYTF.

The V and J genes are TRBV5-4 and TRBJ1-2, with TRBD1 as a possible D gene (6 bases). V lost 4 bases and J lost 7, with 17 bases in between. The CDR3 sequence is 14 residues long. The germline V gene has CDR1 SGHNT and CDR2 YYREEE (reference sequence). The CDR3 region is CASSARGGESGYTF. The CDR3 nucleotides read TGTGCCAGCAGCGCGCGAGGGGGGGAGAGTGGCTACACCTTC.

The gene calls are TRBV9 and TRBJ2-3; a possible D gene is TRBD1 (5 bases). Germline CDR1 SGDLS, CDR2 YYNGEE. V was shortened by 0 bases and J by 1 base, with 12 bases between the two germline ends. The CDR3 extends over 16 amino acids. The CDR3 sequence: CASSVAPSRGTDTQYF. In nucleotides, the CDR3 is TGTGCCAGCAGCGTAGCCCCCTCCAGGGGCACAGATACGCAGTATTTT.

This chain links TRBV30 with TRBJ2-1; 10 bases agree with TRBD2. CDR1 is GTSNPN, CDR2 SVGIG, per germline (reference sequence). Unmatched junction bases numbered 5, after V lost 0 bases and J lost 6 bases. The CDR3 contains 15 residues. CDR3 region: CAWSVASGGANEQFF. DNA for the CDR3: TGTGCCTGGAGTGTAGCGAGCGGGGGGGCCAATGAGCAGTTCTTC.

The chain has TRBV6-6 and TRBJ1-1; D ambiguous. Germline CDR1 is MNHNY and CDR2 is SVGAGI (reference sequence). V was trimmed by 4 bases and J by 4 bases, leaving 7 bases between them. CDR3 length equals 12 residues. In DNA form, the CDR3 reads TGTGCCAGCAGTTGGGCCCCCACTGAAGCTTTCTTT. Its translation is CASSWAPTEAFF.

The sample holds one count of this clone. The chain recombines TRBV4-1 with TRBJ2-3; TRBD2 might be the D (5 bases). The CDR3 covers 16 residues. Per the germline V gene, CDR1 is MGHRA and CDR2 is YSYEKL. Trimming shortened V by 2 bases and J by 3 bases, and 15 bases separated the two germline ends. The DNA of the CDR3 is TGCGCCAGCAGCCAATTAGGCGGGCCTACTACAGATACGCAGTATTTT. Residues: CASSQLGGPTTDTQYF.

The chain employs TRBV12-3 or TRBV12-4 and TRBJ2-3; tentatively, D is TRBD2 (5 bases). This CDR3 has 13 residues. V lost 3 bases, J lost 4 bases, and 8 bases lay in between. CDR3 region: CASSLEVSDTQYF. The CDR3 DNA follows: TGTGCCAGCAGTTTGGAGGTCTCAGATACGCAGTATTTT.